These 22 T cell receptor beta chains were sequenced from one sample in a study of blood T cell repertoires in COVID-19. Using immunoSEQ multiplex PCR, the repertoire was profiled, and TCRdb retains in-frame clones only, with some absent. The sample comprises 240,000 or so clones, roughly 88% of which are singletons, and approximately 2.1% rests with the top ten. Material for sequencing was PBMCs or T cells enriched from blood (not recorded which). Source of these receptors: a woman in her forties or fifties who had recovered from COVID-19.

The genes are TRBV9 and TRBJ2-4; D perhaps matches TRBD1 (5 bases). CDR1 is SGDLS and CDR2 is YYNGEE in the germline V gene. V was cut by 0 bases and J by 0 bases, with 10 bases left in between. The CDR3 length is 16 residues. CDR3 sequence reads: CASSVGWGLAKNIQYF. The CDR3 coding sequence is TGTGCCAGCAGCGTAGGTTGGGGCTTAGCCAAAAACATTCAGTACTTC.

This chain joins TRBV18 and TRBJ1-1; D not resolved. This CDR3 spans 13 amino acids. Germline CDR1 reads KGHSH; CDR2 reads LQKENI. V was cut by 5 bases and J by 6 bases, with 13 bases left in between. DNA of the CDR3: TGTGCCAGCTCATCATTACCCGAGGCTGAAGCTTTCTTT. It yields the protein CASSSLPEAEAFF. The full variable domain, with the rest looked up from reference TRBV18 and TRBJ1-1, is NAGVMQNPRHLVRRRGQEARLRCSPMKGHSHVYWYRQLPEEGLKFMVYLQKENIIDESGMPKERFSAEFPKEGPSILRIQQVVRGDSAAYFCASSSLPEAEAFFGQGTRLTVV.

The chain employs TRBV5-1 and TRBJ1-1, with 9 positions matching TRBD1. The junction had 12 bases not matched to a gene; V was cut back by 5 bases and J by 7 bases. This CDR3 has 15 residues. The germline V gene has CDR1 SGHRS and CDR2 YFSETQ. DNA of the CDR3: TGCGCCAGCAGACCTTCGACAGGGGGATGGGTTGAAGCTTTCTTT. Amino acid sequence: CASRPSTGGWVEAFF.

CDR3 loop: CATSRAGIGGYTF. In DNA, the CDR3 is TGTGCCACCAGCAGAGCAGGGATTGGCGGCTACACCTTC. The chain couples TRBV15 to TRBJ1-2, with a possible D match to TRBD1 (5 bases). Trimming took off 1 base at V and 8 bases at J, with 11 bases between the two ends. The germline V gene encodes CDR1 LNHNV and CDR2 YYDKDF (reference sequence). This CDR3 comprises 13 residues.

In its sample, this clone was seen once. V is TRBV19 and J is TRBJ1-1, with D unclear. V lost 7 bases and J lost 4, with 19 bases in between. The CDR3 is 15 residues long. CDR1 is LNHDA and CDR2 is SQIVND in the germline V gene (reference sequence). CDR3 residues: CASTATTGGFTEAFF. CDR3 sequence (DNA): TGTGCCAGTACCGCAACCACGGGAGGTTTCACTGAAGCTTTCTTT.

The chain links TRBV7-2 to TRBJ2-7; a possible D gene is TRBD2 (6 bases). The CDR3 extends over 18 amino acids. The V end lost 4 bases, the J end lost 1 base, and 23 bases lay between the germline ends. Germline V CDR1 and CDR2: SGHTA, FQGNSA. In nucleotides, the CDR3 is TGTGCCAGCAGCTCCCAATGGGCCGGTCGAGGGACTTCCTACGAGCAGTACTTC. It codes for CASSSQWAGRGTSYEQYF.

CDR3 in amino acids: CATSRETSGKDTQYF. The CDR3 DNA follows: TGTGCCACCAGCAGAGAGACTAGCGGAAAAGATACGCAGTATTTT. The chain carries TRBV15 and TRBJ2-3, with 9 bases identical to TRBD2. Germline loops: CDR1 LNHNV, CDR2 YYDKDF (reference sequence). With V trimmed by 0 bases and J by 5 bases, 3 bases remained unmatched. CDR3 length equals 15 residues.

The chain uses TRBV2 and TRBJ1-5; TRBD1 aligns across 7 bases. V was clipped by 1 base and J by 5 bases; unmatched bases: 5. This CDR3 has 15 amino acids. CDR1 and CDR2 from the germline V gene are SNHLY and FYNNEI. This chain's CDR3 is CASSEDRGRDQPQHF. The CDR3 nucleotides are TGTGCCAGCAGTGAAGACAGGGGCAGGGATCAGCCCCAGCATTTT.

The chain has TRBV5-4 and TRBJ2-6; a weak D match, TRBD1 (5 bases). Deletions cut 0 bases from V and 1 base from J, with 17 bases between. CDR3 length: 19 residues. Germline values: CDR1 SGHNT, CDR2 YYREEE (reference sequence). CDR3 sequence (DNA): TGTGCCAGCAGCTTGGCGACAGCCTTCCAAACTTCTGGGGCCAACGTCCTGACTTTC. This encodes CASSLATAFQTSGANVLTF. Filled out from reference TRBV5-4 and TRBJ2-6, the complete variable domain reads ETGVTQSPTHLIKTRGQQVTLRCSSQSGHNTVSWYQQALGQGPQFIFQYYREEENGRGNFPPRFSGLQFPNYSSELNVNALELDDSALYLCASSLATAFQTSGANVLTFGAGSRLTVL.

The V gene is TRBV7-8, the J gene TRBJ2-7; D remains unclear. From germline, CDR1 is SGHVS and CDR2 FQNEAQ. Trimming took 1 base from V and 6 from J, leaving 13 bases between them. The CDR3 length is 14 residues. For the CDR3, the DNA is TGTGCCAGCAGCTTAGTTCTGTACAGCCTCGAGCAGTACTTC. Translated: CASSLVLYSLEQYF. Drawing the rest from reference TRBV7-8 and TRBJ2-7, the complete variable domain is GAGVSQSPRYKVAKRGQDVALRCDPISGHVSLFWYQQALGQGPEFLTYFQNEAQLDKSGLPSDRFFAERPEGSVSTLKIQRTQQEDSAVYLCASSLVLYSLEQYFGPGTRLTVT.

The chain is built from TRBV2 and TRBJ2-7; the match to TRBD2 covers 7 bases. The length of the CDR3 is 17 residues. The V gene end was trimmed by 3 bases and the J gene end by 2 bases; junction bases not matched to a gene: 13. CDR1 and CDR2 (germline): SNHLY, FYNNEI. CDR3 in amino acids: CASSDGIAGTNPYEQYF. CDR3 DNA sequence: TGTGCCAGCAGTGATGGGATAGCGGGTACTAACCCCTACGAGCAGTACTTC.

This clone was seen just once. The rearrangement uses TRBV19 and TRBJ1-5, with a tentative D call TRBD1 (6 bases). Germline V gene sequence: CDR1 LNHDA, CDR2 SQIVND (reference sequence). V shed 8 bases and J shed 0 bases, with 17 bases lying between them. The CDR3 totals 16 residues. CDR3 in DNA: TGTGCCAGTCGGACGGCTGGGGGCTATAGCAATCAGCCCCAGCATTTT. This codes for CASRTAGGYSNQPQHF. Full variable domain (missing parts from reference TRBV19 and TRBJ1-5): DGGITQSPKYLFRKEGQNVTLSCEQNLNHDAMYWYRQDPGQGLRLIYYSQIVNDFQKGDIAEGYSVSREKKESFPLTVTSAQKNPTAFYLCASRTAGGYSNQPQHFGDGTRLSIL.

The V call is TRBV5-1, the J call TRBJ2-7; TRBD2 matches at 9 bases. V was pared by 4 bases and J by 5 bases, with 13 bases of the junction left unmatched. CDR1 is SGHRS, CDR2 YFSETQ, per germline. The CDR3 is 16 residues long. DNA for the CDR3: TGCGCCAGCAGCCCTTTCCTAACCGGGACTAGCAACGAGCAGTACTTC. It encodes CASSPFLTGTSNEQYF.

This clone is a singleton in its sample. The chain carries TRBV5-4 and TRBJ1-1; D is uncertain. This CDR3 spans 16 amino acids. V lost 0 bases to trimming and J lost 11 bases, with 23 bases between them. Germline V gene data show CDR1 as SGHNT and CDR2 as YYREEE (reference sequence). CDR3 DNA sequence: TGTGCCAGCAGCTTGGGCGCGACCATCGCTGCAGGTGGGGCTTTCTTT. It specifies CASSLGATIAAGGAFF.

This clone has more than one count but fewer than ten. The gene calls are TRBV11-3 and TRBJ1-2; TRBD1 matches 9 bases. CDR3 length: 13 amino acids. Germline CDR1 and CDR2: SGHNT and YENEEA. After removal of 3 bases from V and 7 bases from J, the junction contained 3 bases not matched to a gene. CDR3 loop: CASSLGQGGGYTF. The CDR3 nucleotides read TGTGCCAGCAGCTTGGGACAGGGAGGTGGCTACACCTTC. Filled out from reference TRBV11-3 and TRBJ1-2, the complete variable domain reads EAGVVQSPRYKIIEKKQPVAFWCNPISGHNTLYWYLQNLGQGPELLIRYENEEAVDDSQLPKDRFSAERLKGVDSTLKIQPAELGDSAVYLCASSLGQGGGYTFGSGTRLTVV.

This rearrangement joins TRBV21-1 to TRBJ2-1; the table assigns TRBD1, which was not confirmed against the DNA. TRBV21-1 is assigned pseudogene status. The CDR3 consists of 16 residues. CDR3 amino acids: CASSKGSQGSHNEQFF. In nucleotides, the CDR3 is TGTGCCAGCAGCAAAGGTTCTCAGGGTAGCCACAATGAGCAGTTCTTC.

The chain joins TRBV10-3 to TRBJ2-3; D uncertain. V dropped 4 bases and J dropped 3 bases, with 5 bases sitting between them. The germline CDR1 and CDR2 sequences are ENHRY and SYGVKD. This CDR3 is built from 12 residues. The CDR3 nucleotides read TGTGCCATCAGTGGGAGTACAGATACGCAGTATTTT. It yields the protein CAISGSTDTQYF.

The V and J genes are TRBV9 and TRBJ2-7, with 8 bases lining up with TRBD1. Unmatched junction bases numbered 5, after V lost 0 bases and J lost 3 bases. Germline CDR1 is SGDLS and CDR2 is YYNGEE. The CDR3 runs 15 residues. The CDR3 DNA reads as TGTGCCAGCAGCGTAGCAGGGGGCGATAACTACGAGCAGTACTTC. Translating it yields CASSVAGGDNYEQYF.

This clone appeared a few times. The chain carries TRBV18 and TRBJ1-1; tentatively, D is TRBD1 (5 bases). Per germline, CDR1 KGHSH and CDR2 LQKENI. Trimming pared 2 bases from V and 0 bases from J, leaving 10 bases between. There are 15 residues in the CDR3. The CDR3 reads CASSPRGSLNTEAFF. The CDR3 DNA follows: TGTGCCAGCTCACCAAGGGGTTCGCTGAACACTGAAGCTTTCTTT.

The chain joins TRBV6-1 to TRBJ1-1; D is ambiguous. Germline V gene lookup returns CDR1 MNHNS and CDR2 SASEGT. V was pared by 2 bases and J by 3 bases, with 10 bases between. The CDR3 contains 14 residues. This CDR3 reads CASSESYRDTEAFF. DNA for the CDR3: TGTGCCAGCAGTGAATCCTACCGGGACACTGAAGCTTTCTTT.

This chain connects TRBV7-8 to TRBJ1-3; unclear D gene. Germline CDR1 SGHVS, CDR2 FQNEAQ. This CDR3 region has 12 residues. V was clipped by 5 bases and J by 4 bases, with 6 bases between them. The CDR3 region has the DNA TGTGCCAGCAGCCCCCTCGGAAACACCATATATTTT. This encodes CASSPLGNTIYF.

The CDR3 region has the DNA TGTGCTAGTGGTTTGACTCCCCGGGGACAGGGATTACAGCCCCAGCATTTT. It specifies CASGLTPRGQGLQPQHF. The chain recombines TRBV12-5 with TRBJ1-5, with 9 bases fitting TRBD1. J was trimmed by 7 bases and V by 2 bases; bases with no gene match: 12. Germline values: CDR1 LGHNT, CDR2 FRNRAP. There are 17 residues in the CDR3.